This record looks at one TCR beta chain sequence and its context. TCRdb's copy holds only in-frame clones and misses some; the assay was immunoSEQ multiplex PCR. This table has about 500,000 clones, about 88% appearing once. This sample was included in a study of blood T cell repertoires in COVID-19. This TCR came from a man younger than 30 with COVID-19, enrolled during active disease. The sequenced material came from peripheral blood.

CDR3 amino acids: CASSPRGGRGSYNEQFF. The CDR3 coding sequence is TGTGCCAGCAGCCCCCGGGGCGGCAGGGGTTCCTACAATGAGCAGTTCTTC. This chain connects TRBV7-9 to TRBJ2-1; D perhaps matches TRBD1 (6 bases). The CDR3 loop spans 17 amino acids. V dropped 5 bases and J dropped 1 base, with 18 bases sitting between them. Germline lookup yields CDR1 SEHNR and CDR2 FQNEAQ (reference sequence).